A selection of T cell receptor beta chains follows, all from one sample in a study of blood T cell repertoires in COVID-19. TCRdb's copy holds only in-frame clones and misses some; the assay was immunoSEQ multiplex PCR. The sample has about 52,000 clones, roughly 83% seen once. Sequencing was carried out using peripheral blood. These receptors all stem from an elderly woman with acute or convalescent COVID-19. Each CDR3 is given with its conserved first and last residue. D genes are given only for firm matches. Not every row has a clone size; where given, it reads once, few, many or a size class.

D	size	J	V	DNA	CDR3
TRBD2	-	TRBJ2-1	TRBV30	TGTGCCGTTGCGATAGTCAAGACTAGCGGGGGGGCTCGCAATGAGCAGTTCTTC	CAVAIVKTSGGARNEQFF
TRBD1	-	TRBJ1-2	TRBV5-4	TGTGCCAGCAGCCCGGGGACAGGGAATAACTATGGCTACACCTTC	CASSPGTGNNYGYTF
TRBD2	-	TRBJ2-3	TRBV3-1/TRBV3-2	TGTGCCAGCAGCCCCTCCGGACTAGCGGTTAGCACAGATACGCAGTATTTT	CASSPSGLAVSTDTQYF
-	few	TRBJ2-5	TRBV4-2	TGTGCCAGCGGCAGGTCGGAGACCCAGTACTTC	CASGRSETQYF
-	-	TRBJ2-1	TRBV6-5	TGTGCCAGCATCACTTTCTACAATGAGCAGTTCTTC	CASITFYNEQFF
-	-	TRBJ1-3	TRBV3-1/TRBV3-2	TGTGCCAGCAGCCAAGATTTTACAGCCAACCCCTCTGGAAACACCATATATTTT	CASSQDFTANPSGNTIYF
-	-	TRBJ1-2	TRBV5-1	TGCGCCAGCAGCTTGTGGGCAGGGGACCATGGCTACACCTTC	CASSLWAGDHGYTF
-	-	TRBJ1-5	TRBV10-2	TGCGCCAGCAGTTCTCAGGTAAATCAGCCCCAGCATTTT	CASSSQVNQPQHF
-	-	TRBJ1-3	TRBV7-9	TGTGCCAGCAGCATATCTGGAAACACCATATATTTT	CASSISGNTIYF
-	-	TRBJ1-2	TRBV28	TGTGCCAGCAGCGGGGTGGGTCAAAACTATGGCTACACCTTC	CASSGVGQNYGYTF
TRBD1	-	TRBJ2-7	TRBV2	TGTGCCAGCAGGGGACAGGGTACCTACGAGCAGTACTTC	CASRGQGTYEQYF
-	-	TRBJ1-2	TRBV4-2	TGTGCCAGCAGCCAACAGGGTAACTATGGCTACACCTTC	CASSQQGNYGYTF
-	-	TRBJ1-5	TRBV3-1/TRBV3-2	TGTGCCAGCAGCCAAGATGGGCGGCCCCAGCATTTT	CASSQDGRPQHF
TRBD1	once	TRBJ1-6	TRBV2	TGTGCCAGCAGTGGTGTGGAAGGGGGCTCGGACGGGCTTAATTCACCCCTCCACTTT	CASSGVEGGSDGLNSPLHF
-	-	TRBJ1-1	TRBV5-6	TGTGCCAGCAGCTTGGACAGGACCAACACTGAAGCTTTCTTT	CASSLDRTNTEAFF
-	-	TRBJ2-1	TRBV19	TGTGCCAGTAGTAGGAGGGACAATGAGCAGTTCTTC	CASSRRDNEQFF
TRBD2	-	TRBJ2-3	TRBV7-2	TGTGCCAGCAGCTTTAGTCTAGCGGGAGATAAAGATACGCAGTATTTT	CASSFSLAGDKDTQYF
-	-	TRBJ1-6	TRBV27	TGTGCCAGCAAAAGGCGCGACAGAGAGAATTCACCCCTCCACTTT	CASKRRDRENSPLHF
-	once	TRBJ2-7	TRBV5-1	TGCGCCAGCATGGGAGAGCAGGGGGAGGCCTACGAGCAGTACTTC	CASMGEQGEAYEQYF
TRBD1	-	TRBJ2-7	TRBV9	TGTGCCAGCAGCGCGACAGGGGGAAACTACGAGCAGTACTTC	CASSATGGNYEQYF
TRBD1	medium-sized	TRBJ1-1	TRBV16	TGTGCCAGCAGCCCACTTTCGGAGGCAGGGGGCACTGAAGCTTTCTTT	CASSPLSEAGGTEAFF
TRBD1	-	TRBJ1-1	TRBV19	TGTGCCAGTAGTATCCAACAGGGGGTCAGAACGGCTGAAGCTTTCTTT	CASSIQQGVRTAEAFF
-	-	TRBJ1-4	TRBV10-2	TGCGCCAGCAGCCTTGGGGGGGCCGGTGAAAAACTGTTTTTT	CASSLGGAGEKLFF
TRBD1	-	TRBJ1-2	TRBV2	TGTGCCAGCATCGGACAGGCGGGGTATGGCTACACCTTC	CASIGQAGYGYTF
-	-	TRBJ1-6	TRBV30	TGTGCCTGGAGTGTAGGGGGGGGGCGTAATTCACCCCTCCACTTT	CAWSVGGGRNSPLHF
-	-	TRBJ1-3	TRBV2	TGTGCCAGCAAGCAGGGAAACTCTGGAAACACCATATATTTT	CASKQGNSGNTIYF